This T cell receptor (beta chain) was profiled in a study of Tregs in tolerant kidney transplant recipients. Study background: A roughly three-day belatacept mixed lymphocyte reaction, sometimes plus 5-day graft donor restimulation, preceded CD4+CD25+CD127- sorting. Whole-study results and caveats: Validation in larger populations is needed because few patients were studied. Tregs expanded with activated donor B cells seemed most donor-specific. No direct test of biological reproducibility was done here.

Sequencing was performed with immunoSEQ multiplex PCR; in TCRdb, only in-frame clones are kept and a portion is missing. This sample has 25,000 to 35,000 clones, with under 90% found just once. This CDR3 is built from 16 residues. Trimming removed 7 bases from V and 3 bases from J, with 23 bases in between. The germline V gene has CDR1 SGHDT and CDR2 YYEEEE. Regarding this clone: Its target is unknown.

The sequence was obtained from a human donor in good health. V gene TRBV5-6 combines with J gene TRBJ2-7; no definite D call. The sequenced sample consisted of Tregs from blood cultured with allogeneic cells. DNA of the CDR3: TGTGCCAGCCACCTCGTGGAATGGGAAGCTGGCTACGAGCAGTACTTC. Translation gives CASHLVEWEAGYEQYF.